Following are 29 T cell receptor beta chains from one sample sequenced in a study of T cells in Graves' hyperthyroidism and ophthalmopathy. Amplified TCR beta CDR3 regions came from RNA transcripts. The TCR CDR3 was amplified in a first-round RT-PCR using the HTBI primer set. One entry per CDR3 protein, called by TCRdb with MiXCR from the multiplex PCR reads. The sample yields hundreds of thousands of distinct CDR3 sequences, about a fifth seen once. Sequenced input: blood. The receptors originated from a man in his thirties or forties with Graves' ophthalmopathy.

This clonotype was found a few times. The DNA for the CDR3 is TGTGCCAACAGCTCGGACAGGGTGAGCACTGAAGCTTTCTTT. Protein sequence: CANSSDRVSTEAFF. V usage is TRBV6-2 or TRBV6-3 and J usage is TRBJ1-1; 8 bases are a match to TRBD1. J gave up 4 bases and V 10 bases, and 11 bases lay outside the gene matches. The CDR3 is 14 amino acids. Per germline, CDR1 MNHEY and CDR2 SVGEGT.

This clonotype was observed many times. The V call is TRBV7-9, the J call TRBJ1-2; 8 positions match TRBD1. The CDR3 contains 16 residues. J gave up 5 bases and V 3 bases, and 11 bases lay outside the gene matches. CDR1 and CDR2 from the germline V gene are SEHNR and FQNEAQ (reference sequence). CDR3 region: CASSFGQGAGIYGYTF. The DNA of the CDR3 is TGTGCCAGCAGCTTTGGGCAGGGGGCAGGAATTTATGGCTACACCTTC.

This clonotype appeared a few times. This chain joins TRBV27 and TRBJ2-3; TRBD2 aligns across 7 bases. Germline V gene sequence: CDR1 MNHEY, CDR2 SMNVEV (reference sequence). The CDR3 loop spans 14 amino acids. Trimming removed 2 bases from V and 6 bases from J; junction bases left unmatched: 5. The CDR3 loop is CASSLMAGVDTQYF. The DNA of the CDR3 is TGTGCCAGCAGTTTAATGGCGGGAGTGGATACGCAGTATTTT.

In its sample, this clonotype was seen a few times. The chain has TRBV28 and TRBJ2-2; D may match TRBD1 or TRBD2 (5 bases each). In germline, CDR1 is MDHEN, CDR2 SYDVKM. Trimming took off 8 bases at V and 3 bases at J, with 16 bases between the two ends. This CDR3 is 15 amino acids long. The CDR3 DNA reads TGTGCCAGCTACGATCGGGACGCCCACACCGGGGAGCTGTTTTTT. Translated, it gives CASYDRDAHTGELFF.

The chain links TRBV29-1 to TRBJ2-3, with D possibly being TRBD1 (5 bases). In germline, CDR1 is SQVTM, CDR2 ANQGSEA. CDR3 length equals 13 residues. Trimming shortened V by 4 bases and J by 0 bases, and 8 bases separated the two germline ends. In DNA, the CDR3 is TGCAGCGTTGCGGACACCAGCACAGATACGCAGTATTTT. Translated, it gives CSVADTSTDTQYF.

This clonotype was seen a handful of times. This could be a read error, since a much larger clone is one nucleotide away. The gene calls are TRBV11-2 and TRBJ1-1, with a tentative D call TRBD1 (5 bases). CDR3 length equals 13 residues. Per the germline V gene, CDR1 is SGHAT and CDR2 is FQNNGV. This CDR3 is CASSLKGRTGAFF. The CDR3 coding sequence is TGTGCCAGCAGCTTAAAGGGGAGGACTGGAGCTTTCTTT. Together with reference TRBV11-2 and TRBJ1-1, the CDR3 gives the full variable domain: EAGVAQSPRYKIIEKRQSVAFWCNPISGHATLYWYQQILGQGPKLLIQFQNNGVVDDSQLPKDRFSAERLKGVDSTLKIQPAKLEDSAVYLCASSLKGRTGAFFGQGTRLTVV.

This clonotype turned up a few times. As DNA, the CDR3 is TGTGCCACCAGCAGCGACAGCCTCACAGATACGCAGTATTTT. Its translation: CATSSDSLTDTQYF. The gene calls are TRBV15 and TRBJ2-3; possibly TRBD1 for D (5 bases). Between the trimmed V and J ends, which lost 3 bases and 2 bases, there was a span of 9 bases. This CDR3 has 14 residues. CDR1 LNHNV and CDR2 YYDKDF come from the germline V gene (reference sequence).

This clonotype was recorded at least ten times. The chain uses TRBV7-2 and TRBJ1-2; weak D call: TRBD1 (6 bases). This CDR3 is 16 amino acids long. Germline values: CDR1 SGHTA, CDR2 FQGNSA. The V end lost 5 bases, the J end lost 4 bases, and 20 bases lay between the germline ends. DNA for the CDR3: TGTGCCAGCAGCCGCTCTTACAGGGACGACCCCTATGGCTACACCTTC. This codes for CASSRSYRDDPYGYTF.

The V call is TRBV30, the J call TRBJ1-2; TRBD1 matches 7 bases. Germline CDR1 is GTSNPN and CDR2 is SVGIG (reference sequence). The CDR3 extends over 14 amino acids. V dropped 1 base and J dropped 7; count of bases not matched to a gene: 9. The CDR3 DNA reads TGTGCCTGGAGTGCAGGCAGGGGGATCTCTGGCTACACCTTC. The encoded protein is CAWSAGRGISGYTF.

The V call is TRBV7-9, the J call TRBJ2-1; TRBD1 agrees at 12 bases. The CDR3 has 15 residues. The ends lost 6 bases at V and 8 bases at J; junction bases unmatched: 8. Germline loops: CDR1 SEHNR, CDR2 FQNEAQ (reference sequence). CDR3 DNA: TGTGCCAGCAGTAACCGGGACAGGGGGCGGGATGAGCAGTTCTTC. The encoded protein is CASSNRDRGRDEQFF.

This clonotype was counted many times. CDR3 sequence: CSARPEAGVRETQYF. The CDR3 nucleotides are TGCAGTGCTAGACCTGAGGCGGGGGTTCGTGAGACCCAGTACTTC. The chain combines TRBV20-1 with TRBJ2-5, with 7 bases that match TRBD2. CDR1 and CDR2 from the germline V gene are DFQATT and SNEGSKA (reference sequence). Germline trimming cut 2 bases from V and 5 bases from J; bases unmatched to any gene: 11. This CDR3 region has 15 residues.

A few counts support this clonotype. The chain joins TRBV7-3 to TRBJ2-3; 7 bases line up with TRBD1. CDR3 size: 15 residues. With V trimmed by 0 bases and J by 4 bases, 4 bases remained unmatched. Germline values: CDR1 SGHTA, CDR2 FQGTGA. As DNA, the CDR3 is TGTGCCAGCAGCTTAACTTCCGGACAGGCAGATACGCAGTATTTT. It encodes CASSLTSGQADTQYF.

The sample holds many counts of this clonotype. The chain is built from TRBV27 and TRBJ1-2; D possibly corresponds to TRBD1 (6 bases). Germline loops: CDR1 MNHEY, CDR2 SMNVEV (reference sequence). CDR3 length: 18 amino acids. The V end lost 6 bases, the J end lost 1 base, and 24 bases lay between the germline ends. The CDR3 DNA follows: TGTGCCAGCAGCCTAAACGGGGCAGGGGCGGTACATAACTATGGCTACACCTTC. Translated, it gives CASSLNGAGAVHNYGYTF.

This chain joins TRBV5-5 and TRBJ2-7; TRBD1 aligns across 9 bases. Germline trimming cut 1 base from V and 6 bases from J; bases unmatched to any gene: 5. Germline V gives CDR1 SGHKS, CDR2 YYEKEE (reference sequence). CDR3 size: 14 residues. DNA of the CDR3: TGTGCCAGCAGCTTGTACGACAGGGGGGGCGAGCAGTACTTC. It is translated as CASSLYDRGGEQYF.

This clonotype came up a few times. This rearrangement joins TRBV5-5 to TRBJ1-4; D call uncertain. The V and J ends lost 3 bases and 5 bases respectively, with 8 bases between them. The germline gives CDR1 SGHKS, CDR2 YYEKEE (reference sequence). The CDR3 is made up of 13 amino acids. As DNA, the CDR3 is TGTGCCAGCAGCTCCCTAGCGAATGAAAAACTGTTTTTT. Protein: CASSSLANEKLFF.

Many counts were recorded for this clonotype. The chain has TRBV20-1 and TRBJ2-1; no clear D gene. CDR1 and CDR2 from the germline V gene are DFQATT and SNEGSKA (reference sequence). The germline V and J ends were trimmed by 3 bases and 2 bases, with 5 bases remaining between them. The CDR3 length is 12 residues. CDR3 protein: CSASKTYNEQFF. The CDR3 bases are TGCAGTGCTAGTAAGACCTACAATGAGCAGTTCTTC.

This clonotype was picked up a small number of times. V and J are TRBV10-3 and TRBJ1-2, with 9 bases identical to TRBD1. Trimming removed 6 bases from V and 7 bases from J; junction bases left unmatched: 6. There are 13 residues in the CDR3. Germline CDR1 reads ENHRY; CDR2 reads SYGVKD. For the CDR3, the DNA is TGTGCCATCAGAAGACAGGGGGATCTTGGCTACACCTTC. Protein sequence: CAIRRQGDLGYTF.

Many counts were recorded for this clonotype. This chain links TRBV2 with TRBJ2-1; 12 bases line up with TRBD2. With 9 bases clipped from V and 7 bases from J, the junction kept 7 bases outside the gene matches. This CDR3 region has 14 residues. Germline V lookup: CDR1 SNHLY, CDR2 FYNNEI. Here the CDR3 reads CASERTSGKNEQFF. The CDR3 DNA sequence: TGTGCCAGTGAAAGGACTAGCGGGAAAAATGAGCAGTTCTTC. The full variable domain, completed using reference TRBV2 and TRBJ2-1, is EPEVTQTPSHQVTQMGQEVILRCVPISNHLYFYWYRQILGQKVEFLVSFYNNEISEKSEIFDDQFSVERPDGSNFTLKIRSTKLEDSAMYFCASERTSGKNEQFFGPGTRLTVL.

Many counts were recorded for this clonotype. CDR3 DNA: TGTGCCAGCAGCTTAGCGTCCGGGAAGAACTCCTACGAGCAGTACTTC. Translation gives CASSLASGKNSYEQYF. The chain employs TRBV7-9 and TRBJ2-7; the D gene is possibly TRBD2 (5 bases). The CDR3 contains 16 residues. The germline V gene has CDR1 SEHNR and CDR2 FQNEAQ (reference sequence). V lost 0 bases, J lost 0 bases, and 12 bases lay in between.

This clonotype was seen ten or more times. The rearrangement joins TRBV20-1 to TRBJ2-3, with TRBD2 as a possible D gene (6 bases). Per germline, CDR1 DFQATT and CDR2 SNEGSKA (reference sequence). V was shortened by 6 bases and J by 5 bases, with 9 bases between the two germline ends. The CDR3 is 11 amino acids. The DNA for the CDR3 is TGCAGTGCAGCTAGCGAAGATACGCAGTATTTT. It yields the protein CSAASEDTQYF.

The chain couples TRBV30 to TRBJ2-3; D gene uncertain. V was trimmed by 0 bases and J by 2 bases, leaving 6 bases between them. CDR3 size: 13 residues. The V gene's germline CDR1 is GTSNPN and CDR2 SVGIG (reference sequence). CDR3 nucleotides: TGTGCCTGGAGTGTACTCTTCACAGATACGCAGTATTTT. It is translated as CAWSVLFTDTQYF.

This clonotype has only a few counts. A much larger clonotype is one base distant, so this may be a read error. The chain recombines TRBV9 with TRBJ1-1; tentatively, D is TRBD1 (6 bases). With 4 bases removed from V and 1 base from J, the gap between germline ends came to 11 bases. The CDR3 runs to 14 residues. The germline V gene has CDR1 SGDLS and CDR2 YYNGEE. CDR3 region: CASSTQGENTEAFF. CDR3 sequence (DNA): TGTGCCAGCAGCACACAGGGAGAGAACACTGAAGCTTTCTTT.

This clonotype was detected ten times or more. This chain uses TRBV28 with TRBJ2-1, with D possibly matching TRBD2 (7 bases). Trimming took off 8 bases at V and 6 bases at J, with 17 bases between the two ends. CDR3 length: 14 amino acids. Germline assignment: CDR1 MDHEN and CDR2 SYDVKM. CDR3 DNA sequence: TGTGCCAGCCGCCTAGGGGGGGCGGGCAATGAGCAGTTCTTC. Residues: CASRLGGAGNEQFF.

The chain joins TRBV5-1 to TRBJ2-7; 9 positions agree with TRBD2. The CDR3 runs 14 residues. Trimming took 3 bases from V and 2 from J; bases not matched to a gene: 3. The V gene's germline CDR1 is SGHRS and CDR2 YFSETQ. The CDR3 reads CASSWTSVTYEQYF. CDR3 coding DNA: TGCGCCAGCAGCTGGACTAGCGTCACCTACGAGCAGTACTTC.

This clonotype was counted a few times. The rearrangement links TRBV7-8 to TRBJ2-2; maybe TRBD2 (6 bases). Germline V gives CDR1 SGHVS, CDR2 FQNEAQ. Trimming shortened V by 5 bases and J by 0 bases, and 19 bases separated the two germline ends. This CDR3 contains 18 residues. CDR3 loop: CASSQQRRGLSNTGELFF. The CDR3 DNA sequence: TGTGCCAGCAGCCAGCAGCGGCGGGGATTATCGAACACCGGGGAGCTGTTTTTT.

This chain connects TRBV28 to TRBJ2-1; possible D gene TRBD2, 5 bases. The CDR3 loop spans 15 amino acids. Between the trimmed V and J ends, which lost 5 bases and 0 bases, there was a span of 11 bases. Germline V gene lookup returns CDR1 MDHEN and CDR2 SYDVKM. The CDR3 sequence is CASSLKADSYNEQFF. CDR3 in DNA: TGTGCCAGCAGTCTGAAAGCGGACTCCTACAATGAGCAGTTCTTC.

The rearrangement uses TRBV5-1 and TRBJ2-1; possibly TRBD1 or TRBD2 for D (5 bases each). Germline CDR1 SGHRS, CDR2 YFSETQ. Trimming left V 2 bases short and J 7 bases short, with 19 bases between. The CDR3 loop spans 16 amino acids. The CDR3 DNA sequence: TGCGCCAGCAGCTTTGGGGACGCAGGTGGTAGGAATGAGCAGTTCTTC. This codes for CASSFGDAGGRNEQFF.

This clonotype appeared many times. The gene calls are TRBV5-1 and TRBJ1-1; maybe TRBD1 (5 bases). CDR3 size: 12 residues. The germline V and J ends were trimmed by 7 bases and 5 bases, with 12 bases remaining between them. In germline, CDR1 is SGHRS, CDR2 YFSETQ. CDR3 residues: CASDGGGTEAFF. The CDR3 DNA reads TGCGCCAGCGACGGGGGAGGGACTGAAGCTTTCTTT.

This clonotype was recorded at least ten times. The chain employs TRBV6-1 and TRBJ2-7; 9 bases match TRBD2. The CDR3 consists of 15 residues. CDR1 and CDR2 (germline): MNHNS, SASEGT. J was trimmed by 6 bases and V by 4 bases; bases with no gene match: 10. CDR3 nucleotide sequence: TGTGCCAGCAGTGGGGGACTAGCCTCTTCCGTCGAGCAGTACTTC. Amino acids: CASSGGLASSVEQYF.